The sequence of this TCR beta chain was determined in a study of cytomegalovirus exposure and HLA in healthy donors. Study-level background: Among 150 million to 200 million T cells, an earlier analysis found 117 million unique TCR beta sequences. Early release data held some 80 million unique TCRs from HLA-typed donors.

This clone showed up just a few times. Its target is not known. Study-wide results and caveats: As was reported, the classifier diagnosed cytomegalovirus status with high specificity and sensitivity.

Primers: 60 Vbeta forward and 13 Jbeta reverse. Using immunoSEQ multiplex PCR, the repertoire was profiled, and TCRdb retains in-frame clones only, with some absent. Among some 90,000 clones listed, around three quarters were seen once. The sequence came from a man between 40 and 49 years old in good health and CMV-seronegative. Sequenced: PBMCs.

CDR3 DNA: TGTGCCAGCAGTCCTGTAGTACGCTATGGCTACACCTTC. Translated, it gives CASSPVVRYGYTF. V is TRBV28 and J is TRBJ1-2; D gene uncertain. V lost 5 bases, J lost 4 bases, and 11 bases lay in between. The germline V gene encodes CDR1 MDHEN and CDR2 SYDVKM. This CDR3 is built from 13 residues.